Below, one T cell receptor beta chain is given with its context. Its specific antigen is unknown. Base quality data are lacking; no much larger clone is found one base away. The immunoSEQ Assay, a bias-controlled multiplex PCR, was used to amplify TCRbeta CDR3 regions from genomic DNA. The authors' pipeline ran thus. Within the assay, amplification of reference gene primers was used to estimate how many nucleated cells each sample contained. To quantify the absolute abundance of each unique TCRbeta CDR3 rearrangement, sequence reads were collapsed and filtered. For each sample, productive Simpson clonality was calculated as the square root of Simpson's diversity index over productive rearrangements. Imported from immuneACCESS, the table was reduced by TCRdb to in-frame sequences with V and J called. These copies leave out some clones; in studies compared against another copy, an unresolved V gene accounts for under half, and the cause of the remainder is not known. Clone size and the V and J calls come from that table; the DNA yielded D and trimming. For this sample there are roughly 170,000 clones; roughly 81% appear just once. The top ten constitute approximately 5.4% of the sample.

In Seattle, one collaborating source enrolled patients while the infection was active and tracked those patients longitudinally over the course of disease. Whole blood was collected in K2EDTA tubes by collaborating institutions according to the institutions' own protocols. For TCRbeta analysis, collaborators shipped samples in one of three forms: frozen whole blood, isolated PBMCs, or DNA extracted from either of those sample types. This specimen belongs to a study of blood T cell repertoires in COVID-19 (dated by TCRdb to the early 2020s). Regarding the research as a whole: Collaborator samples came from the United States, Italy and Spain and covered acute and convalescent phases of COVID-19. The material from the prospective study consisted of cDNA or gDNA derived from T cells, B-cell-depleted T cells, or PBMCs. The repertoires were released in a freely available public database intended as a resource for research on the immune response to SARS-CoV-2. Samples came from the ongoing ImmuneRACE study (first 160 participants) plus 1,254 subjects from 6 global collaborators. The dataset comprised deeply sampled blood TCRbeta repertoires from subjects exposed to, actively infected with, or recovered from COVID-19. Where available, HLA class I and class II types were taken from metadata supplied by the sample provider and were not determined by assay-based typing. A de-identified subject ID, COVID-19 status, age in years and sex were almost always included in the sample metadata.

Findings and caveats that apply to the study as a whole: The amount of clinical and demographic metadata varied by source and participant and was provided uncurated.

Based on the germline V gene, the CDR1 and CDR2 sequences are SNHLY and FYNNEI. The junction carries 9 bases between V and J, which are trimmed by 3 bases and 10 bases respectively. Its CDR3 holds 12 amino acids, cysteine through phenylalanine. Just the 36-base CDR3 DNA is kept, in frame starting at base 1. Rearrangement joined TRBV2 to TRBJ1-4; there is no confident call for the D gene. Sequences were obtained from peripheral blood. This clonotype was obtained from a woman aged 45-65 years with COVID-19, enrolled during active disease. The DNA is as follows: TGTGCCAGCAGTGAGCTTTACGGAAAACTGTTTTTT. This translates into CASSELYGKLFF.